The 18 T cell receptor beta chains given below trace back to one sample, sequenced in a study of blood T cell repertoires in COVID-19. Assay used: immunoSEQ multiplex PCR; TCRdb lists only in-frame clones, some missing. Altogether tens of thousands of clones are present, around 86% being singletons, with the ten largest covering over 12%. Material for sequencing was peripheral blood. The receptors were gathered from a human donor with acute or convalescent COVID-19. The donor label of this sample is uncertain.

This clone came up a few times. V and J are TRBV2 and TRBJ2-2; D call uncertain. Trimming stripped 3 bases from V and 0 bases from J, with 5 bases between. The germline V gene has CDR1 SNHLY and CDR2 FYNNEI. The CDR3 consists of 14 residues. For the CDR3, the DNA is TGTGCCAGCAGTGACGTCGCGAACACCGGGGAGCTGTTTTTT. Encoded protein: CASSDVANTGELFF.

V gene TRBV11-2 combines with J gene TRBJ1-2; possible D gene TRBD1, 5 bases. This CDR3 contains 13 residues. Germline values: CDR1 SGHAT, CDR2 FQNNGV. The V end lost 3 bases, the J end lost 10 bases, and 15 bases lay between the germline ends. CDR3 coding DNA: TGTGCCAGCAGCTTTCCGGGGGGTTTGGTCTACACCTTC. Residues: CASSFPGGLVYTF.

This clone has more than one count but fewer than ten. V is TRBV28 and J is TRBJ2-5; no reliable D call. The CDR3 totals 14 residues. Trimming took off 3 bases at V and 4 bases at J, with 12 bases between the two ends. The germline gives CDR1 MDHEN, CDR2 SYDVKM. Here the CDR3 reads CASSFSPTGETQYF. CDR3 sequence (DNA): TGTGCCAGCAGTTTTTCACCCACGGGAGAGACCCAGTACTTC.

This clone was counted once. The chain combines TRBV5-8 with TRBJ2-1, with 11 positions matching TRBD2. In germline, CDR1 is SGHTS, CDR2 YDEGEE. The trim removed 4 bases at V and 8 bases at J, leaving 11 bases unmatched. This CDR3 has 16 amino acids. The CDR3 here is CASSVSGTSGGDEQFF. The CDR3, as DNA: TGTGCCAGCAGCGTGTCCGGGACTAGCGGAGGGGATGAGCAGTTCTTC. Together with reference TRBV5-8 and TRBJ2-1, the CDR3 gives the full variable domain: EAGVTQSPTHLIKTRGQQATLRCSPISGHTSVYWYQQALGLGLQFLLWYDEGEERNRGNFPPRFSGRQFPNYSSELNVNALELEDSALYLCASSVSGTSGGDEQFFGPGTRLTVL.

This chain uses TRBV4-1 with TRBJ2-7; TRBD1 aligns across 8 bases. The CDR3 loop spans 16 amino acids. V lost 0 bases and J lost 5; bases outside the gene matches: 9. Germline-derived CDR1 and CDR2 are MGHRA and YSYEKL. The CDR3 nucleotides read TGCGCCAGCAGCCAAGATCGGCAACAGGGGGGAGACGAGCAGTACTTC. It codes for CASSQDRQQGGDEQYF.

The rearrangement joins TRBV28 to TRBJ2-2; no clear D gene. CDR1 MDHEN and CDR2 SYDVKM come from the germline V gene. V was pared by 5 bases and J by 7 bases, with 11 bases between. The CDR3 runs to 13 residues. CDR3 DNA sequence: TGTGCCAGCAGTGATAACACGAACGGGGAGCTGTTTTTT. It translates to CASSDNTNGELFF.

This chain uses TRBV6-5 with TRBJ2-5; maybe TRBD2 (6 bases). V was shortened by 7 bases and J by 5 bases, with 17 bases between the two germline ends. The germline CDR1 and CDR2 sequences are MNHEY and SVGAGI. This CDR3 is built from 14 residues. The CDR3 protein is CASNQNGGGETQYF. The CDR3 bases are TGTGCCAGCAACCAAAACGGGGGTGGGGAGACCCAGTACTTC.

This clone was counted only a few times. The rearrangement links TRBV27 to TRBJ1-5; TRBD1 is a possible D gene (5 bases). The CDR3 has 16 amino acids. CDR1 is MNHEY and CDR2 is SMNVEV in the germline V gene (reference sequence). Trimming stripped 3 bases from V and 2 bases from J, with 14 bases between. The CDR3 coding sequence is TGTGCCAGCAGTTTGCACAAAGGGGTTGGCAATCAGCCCCAGCATTTT. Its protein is CASSLHKGVGNQPQHF.

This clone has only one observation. Here the CDR3 reads CASSIQGSGANVLTF. For the CDR3, the DNA is TGTGCCAGTAGTATCCAGGGGTCTGGGGCCAACGTCCTGACTTTC. J is TRBJ2-6 and V is TRBV19, with D perhaps TRBD1 (6 bases). The CDR3 spans 15 residues. Trimming took 3 bases from V and 1 from J, leaving 7 bases between them. CDR1 is LNHDA, CDR2 SQIVND, per germline (reference sequence).

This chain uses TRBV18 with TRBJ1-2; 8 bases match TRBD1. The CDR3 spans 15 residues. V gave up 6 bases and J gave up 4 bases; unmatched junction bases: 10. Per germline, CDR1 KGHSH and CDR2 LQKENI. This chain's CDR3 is CASSDSDRDSYGYTF. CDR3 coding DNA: TGTGCCAGCTCCGATTCGGACAGGGATAGCTATGGCTACACCTTC.

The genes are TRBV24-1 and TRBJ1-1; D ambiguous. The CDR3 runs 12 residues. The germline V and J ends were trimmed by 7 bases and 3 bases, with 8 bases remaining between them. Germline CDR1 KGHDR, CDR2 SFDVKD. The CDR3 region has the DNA TGTGCCACCAGGGCTGAGGACACTGAAGCTTTCTTT. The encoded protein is CATRAEDTEAFF.

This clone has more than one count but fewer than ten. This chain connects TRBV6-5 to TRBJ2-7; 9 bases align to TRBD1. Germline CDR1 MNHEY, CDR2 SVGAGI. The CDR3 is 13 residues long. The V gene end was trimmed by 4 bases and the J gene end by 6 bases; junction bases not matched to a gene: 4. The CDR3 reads CASSFGTGFEQYF. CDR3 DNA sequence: TGTGCCAGCAGTTTCGGGACAGGGTTCGAGCAGTACTTC.

CDR3 region: CASSTSGGTGELFF. DNA of the CDR3: TGTGCCAGCAGTACTAGCGGGGGTACCGGGGAGCTGTTTTTT. This chain links TRBV6-5 with TRBJ2-2; 11 nucleotides line up with TRBD2. The V segment lost 5 bases and the J segment 5 bases; nucleotides outside the gene matches: 1. The CDR3 is made up of 14 amino acids. Germline CDR1 MNHEY, CDR2 SVGAGI.

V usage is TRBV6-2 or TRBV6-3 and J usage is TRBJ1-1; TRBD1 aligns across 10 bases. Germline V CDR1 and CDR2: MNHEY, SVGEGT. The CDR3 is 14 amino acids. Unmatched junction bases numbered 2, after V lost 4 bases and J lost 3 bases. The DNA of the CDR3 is TGTGCCAGCAGTTGGACAGGGGGGTACACTGAAGCTTTCTTT. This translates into CASSWTGGYTEAFF.

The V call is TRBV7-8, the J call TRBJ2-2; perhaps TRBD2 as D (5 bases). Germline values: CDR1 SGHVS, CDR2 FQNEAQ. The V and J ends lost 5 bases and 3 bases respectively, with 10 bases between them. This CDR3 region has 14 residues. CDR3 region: CASSPRRDTGELFF. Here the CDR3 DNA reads TGTGCCAGCAGCCCTCGGCGGGACACCGGGGAGCTGTTTTTT.

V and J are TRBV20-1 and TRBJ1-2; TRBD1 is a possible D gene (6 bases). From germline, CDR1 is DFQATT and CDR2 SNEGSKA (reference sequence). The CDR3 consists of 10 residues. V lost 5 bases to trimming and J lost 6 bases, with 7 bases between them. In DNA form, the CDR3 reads TGCAGTGCTCCAGGGGATGGCTACACCTTC. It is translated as CSAPGDGYTF.

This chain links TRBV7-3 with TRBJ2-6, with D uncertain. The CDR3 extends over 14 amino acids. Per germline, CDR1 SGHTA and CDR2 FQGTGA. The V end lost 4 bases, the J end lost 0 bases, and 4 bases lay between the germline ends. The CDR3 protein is CASSSFSGANVLTF. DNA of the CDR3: TGTGCCAGCAGCTCCTTCTCTGGGGCCAACGTCCTGACTTTC.

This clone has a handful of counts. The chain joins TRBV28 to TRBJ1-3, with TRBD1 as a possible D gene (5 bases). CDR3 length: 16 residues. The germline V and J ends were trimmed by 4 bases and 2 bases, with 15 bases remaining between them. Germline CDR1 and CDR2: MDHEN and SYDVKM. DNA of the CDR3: TGTGCCAGCAGTTCCCCGGGGGGGAAAACTGGAAACACCATATATTTT. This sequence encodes CASSSPGGKTGNTIYF.